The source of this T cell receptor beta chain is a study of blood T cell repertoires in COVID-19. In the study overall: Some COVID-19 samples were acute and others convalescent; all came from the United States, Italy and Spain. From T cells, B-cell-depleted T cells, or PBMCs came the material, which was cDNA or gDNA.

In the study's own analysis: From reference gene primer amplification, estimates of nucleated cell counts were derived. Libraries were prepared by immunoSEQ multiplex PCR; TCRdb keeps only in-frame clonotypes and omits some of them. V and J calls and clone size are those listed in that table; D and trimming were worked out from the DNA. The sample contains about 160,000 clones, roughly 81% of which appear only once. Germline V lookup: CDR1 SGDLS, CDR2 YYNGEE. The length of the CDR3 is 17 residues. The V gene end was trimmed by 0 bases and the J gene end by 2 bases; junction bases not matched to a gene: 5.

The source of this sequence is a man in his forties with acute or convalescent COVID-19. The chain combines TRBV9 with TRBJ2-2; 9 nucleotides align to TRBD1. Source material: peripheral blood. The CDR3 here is CASSVGGQGINTGELFF. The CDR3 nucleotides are TGTGCCAGCAGCGTAGGGGGACAGGGAATTAACACCGGGGAGCTGTTTTTT.